This passage covers 14 T cell receptor beta chains from one sample sequenced in a study of T cell changes during pregnancy in multiple sclerosis. Sequencing was performed with immunoSEQ multiplex PCR; in TCRdb, only in-frame clones are kept and a portion is missing. The data show around 70,000 clones, about 90% seen once. The material was CD4+ T cells from peripheral blood mononuclear cells, obtained after pregnancy. The receptors originated from a female donor with multiple sclerosis, enrolled in a pregnancy study.

The chain recombines TRBV30 with TRBJ2-1; TRBD2 aligns across 8 bases. V was pared by 4 bases and J by 9 bases, with 8 bases of the junction left unmatched. Germline assignment: CDR1 GTSNPN and CDR2 SVGIG (reference sequence). This CDR3 contains 13 residues. Written as DNA, the CDR3 is TGTGCCTGGACCATCGGACTAGCTGGTGAGCAGTTCTTC. Its translation: CAWTIGLAGEQFF.

The genes are TRBV4-1 and TRBJ2-1, with D unresolved. The CDR3 spans 13 residues. Germline lookup yields CDR1 MGHRA and CDR2 YSYEKL. V lost 4 bases to trimming and J lost 3 bases, with 7 bases between them. The CDR3 is CASSLFYYNEQFF. The CDR3 nucleotides are TGCGCCAGCAGCCTCTTTTACTACAATGAGCAGTTCTTC.

The chain carries TRBV5-4 and TRBJ2-1; D may be TRBD1 (5 bases). The CDR3 runs 15 residues. Trimming pared 4 bases from V and 2 bases from J, leaving 13 bases between. Per the germline V gene, CDR1 is SGHNT and CDR2 is YYREEE (reference sequence). CDR3 nucleotides: TGTGCCAGCAGCCCGTCCAGGGTAGCCTACAATGAGCAGTTCTTC. Encoded protein: CASSPSRVAYNEQFF.

This clone was observed once. The chain couples TRBV13 to TRBJ2-5; 8 positions agree with TRBD2. The V gene's germline CDR1 is PRHDT and CDR2 FYEKMQ (reference sequence). The CDR3 covers 15 residues. The ends lost 3 bases at V and 1 base at J; junction bases unmatched: 4. The CDR3 DNA is TGTGCCAGCAGCTTTTCAGCGGGGGTCCAAGAGACCCAGTACTTC. Translated: CASSFSAGVQETQYF.

The chain links TRBV28 to TRBJ1-5, with D possibly matching TRBD1 (5 bases). CDR3 length equals 13 residues. The V end was cut by 7 bases, the J end by 0 bases, with 7 bases between. Germline values: CDR1 MDHEN, CDR2 SYDVKM. The CDR3 region has the DNA TGTGCCAGCATAGGGGTTAGCAATCAGCCCCAGCATTTT. It is translated as CASIGVSNQPQHF. The whole variable domain, filled in from reference TRBV28 and TRBJ1-5, reads DVKVTQSSRYLVKRTGEKVFLECVQDMDHENMFWYRQDPGLGLRLIYFSYDVKMKEKGDIPEGYSVSREKKERFSLILESASTNQTSMYLCASIGVSNQPQHFGDGTRLSIL.

The chain has TRBV27 and TRBJ2-3; 10 bases fit TRBD1. This CDR3 comprises 14 residues. Germline trimming cut 6 bases from V and 5 bases from J; bases unmatched to any gene: 5. Per germline, CDR1 MNHEY and CDR2 SMNVEV (reference sequence). CDR3 in amino acids: CASRLRDRGDTQYF. In nucleotides, the CDR3 is TGTGCCAGCAGACTCCGGGACAGGGGAGATACGCAGTATTTT.

The rearrangement joins TRBV7-2 to TRBJ2-3; 7 bases fit TRBD2. Germline-derived CDR1 and CDR2 are SGHTA and FQGNSA. J was trimmed by 6 bases and V by 1 base; bases with no gene match: 10. The CDR3 covers 16 residues. This CDR3 is CASSLEAGFRTDTQYF. The DNA of the CDR3 is TGTGCCAGCAGCTTAGAAGCGGGGTTTCGGACGGATACGCAGTATTTT.

V gene TRBV7-2 combines with J gene TRBJ2-1; 9 bases match TRBD2. Germline V gene sequence: CDR1 SGHTA, CDR2 FQGNSA. This CDR3 contains 16 residues. V lost 2 bases and J lost 8; bases outside the gene matches: 10. CDR3 region: CASSLTRGGAGDEQFF. In nucleotides, the CDR3 is TGTGCCAGCAGCTTAACCCGCGGGGGGGCGGGCGATGAGCAGTTCTTC.

This chain links TRBV7-3 with TRBJ2-3, with TRBD2 identical over 13 bases. The CDR3 contains 17 residues. V trimming: 5 bases; J trimming: 5 bases; junction bases outside the gene matches: 10. Germline CDR1 reads SGHTA; CDR2 reads FQGTGA. The CDR3 nucleotides are TGTGCCAGCAGCCCCACTAGCGGGGGGGCCCCGGGAGATACGCAGTATTTT. Translation gives CASSPTSGGAPGDTQYF.

The chain recombines TRBV2 with TRBJ1-5, with unresolved D. The CDR3 is made up of 14 amino acids. V was shortened by 5 bases and J by 0 bases, with 8 bases between the two germline ends. Germline values: CDR1 SNHLY, CDR2 FYNNEI. CDR3 nucleotide sequence: TGTGCCAGCAGTCCAACTCCTAGCAATCAGCCCCAGCATTTT. As protein: CASSPTPSNQPQHF.

The chain has TRBV15 and TRBJ1-1, with D uncertain. The CDR3 loop spans 14 amino acids. V lost 1 base, J lost 4 bases, and 10 bases lay in between. Germline V CDR1 and CDR2: LNHNV, YYDKDF (reference sequence). The chain's CDR3 is CATSRGVGSTEAFF. The CDR3 DNA reads as TGTGCCACCAGCAGAGGGGTCGGGAGCACTGAAGCTTTCTTT.

DNA of the CDR3: TGTGCCAGCAGCTTAATGGGACAGGGCCGCACAGATACGCAGTATTTT. It specifies CASSLMGQGRTDTQYF. The chain joins TRBV7-3 to TRBJ2-3; 9 positions match TRBD1. The J segment lost 1 base and the V segment lost 1 base, leaving 3 bases of the junction unmatched. The CDR3 is made up of 16 amino acids. CDR1 is SGHTA and CDR2 is FQGTGA in the germline V gene.

The chain uses TRBV6-1 and TRBJ2-7, with 8 bases lining up with TRBD2. Trimming cost V 4 bases and J 2 bases; bases outside gene matches: 4. The germline V gene encodes CDR1 MNHNS and CDR2 SASEGT. The CDR3 runs to 14 residues. CDR3 protein: CASSVTSEAYEQYF. For the CDR3, the DNA is TGTGCCAGCAGTGTGACTAGCGAGGCCTACGAGCAGTACTTC.

The V and J genes are TRBV7-2 and TRBJ2-5, with D maybe TRBD2 (7 bases). The V end lost 5 bases, the J end lost 5 bases, and 27 bases lay between the germline ends. CDR3 length equals 18 residues. The V gene's germline CDR1 is SGHTA and CDR2 FQGNSA. This CDR3 reads CASSPLRGGTRLLETQYF. CDR3 coding DNA: TGTGCCAGCAGCCCGCTAAGGGGGGGAACTAGGTTGCTCGAGACCCAGTACTTC. Using reference TRBV7-2 and TRBJ2-5 for the parts outside the CDR3, the full variable domain is GAGVSQSPSNKVTEKGKDVELRCDPISGHTALYWYRQSLGQGLEFLIYFQGNSAPDKSGLPSDRFSAERTGGSVSTLTIQRTQQEDSAVYLCASSPLRGGTRLLETQYFGPGTRLLVL.